This passage covers 5 T cell receptor beta chains from one sample sequenced in a study of T cells in Graves' hyperthyroidism and ophthalmopathy. Amplification yielded TCR beta CDR3 regions, with RNA transcripts as the source. HTBI primers were used for first-round RT-PCR of the TCR CDR3. MiXCR, applied by TCRdb to the multiplex PCR reads, yields one record per CDR3 protein. This table holds about 300,000 distinct CDR3 sequences, approximately 13% found once. Sequencing was done on a sample of blood. The receptors shown here come from a middle-aged woman with Graves' hyperthyroidism.

This chain uses TRBV20-1 with TRBJ1-5; no clear D gene. This CDR3 region has 12 residues. From germline, CDR1 is DFQATT and CDR2 SNEGSKA (reference sequence). The V end was cut by 5 bases, the J end by 7 bases, with 12 bases between. The CDR3 spells CSASNLGQPQHF. The CDR3 bases are TGCAGTGCTTCTAACTTGGGGCAGCCCCAGCATTTT.

The table lists this clonotype with many counts. The J gene is TRBJ1-4, the V gene TRBV12-3 or TRBV12-4, with 9 bases lining up with TRBD1. The CDR3 loop spans 14 amino acids. The J segment lost 5 bases and the V segment lost 5 bases, leaving 3 bases of the junction unmatched. DNA of the CDR3: TGTGCCAGCAGTCCGGGACAGGGAAATGAAAAACTGTTTTTT. This gives the protein CASSPGQGNEKLFF.

At least ten counts were recorded for this clonotype. The rearrangement joins TRBV15 to TRBJ1-2; no clear D gene. V was pared by 5 bases and J by 2 bases, with 18 bases between. The CDR3 contains 16 residues. Germline CDR1 and CDR2: LNHNV and YYDKDF (reference sequence). The CDR3 protein is CATSLPPTVTNYGYTF. The CDR3 nucleotides are TGTGCCACCAGCTTACCGCCGACGGTGACGAACTATGGCTACACCTTC.

Many counts were recorded for this clonotype. V is TRBV7-9 and J is TRBJ2-3; D gene ambiguous. V was cut by 0 bases and J by 4 bases, with 8 bases left in between. The CDR3 spans 14 residues. Germline loops: CDR1 SEHNR, CDR2 FQNEAQ (reference sequence). CDR3 region: CASSLALRPDTQYF. The CDR3 DNA sequence: TGTGCCAGCAGCTTAGCCCTACGTCCAGATACGCAGTATTTT.

This clonotype occurred many times. The gene calls are TRBV20-1 and TRBJ2-5, with 7 bases that match TRBD2. This CDR3 contains 14 residues. The germline V gene has CDR1 DFQATT and CDR2 SNEGSKA (reference sequence). The junction had 10 bases not matched to a gene; V was cut back by 5 bases and J by 4 bases. CDR3 sequence reads: CSAPTGREVETQYF. The CDR3 DNA reads as TGCAGTGCTCCAACGGGGAGGGAGGTAGAGACCCAGTACTTC.